This T cell receptor (beta chain) was sequenced during a study of cytomegalovirus exposure and HLA in healthy donors. The PCR used 60 Vbeta and 13 Jbeta primers. Here immunoSEQ multiplex PCR was the method, and the copy in TCRdb shows in-frame clones only, minus some. Reported are about 210,000 clones; the ten largest clones contain approximately 1%. Turning to this clone: Its specificity is not known.

The junction had 5 bases not matched to a gene; V was cut back by 6 bases and J by 6 bases. The germline CDR1 and CDR2 sequences are MRHNA and SNTAGT. This CDR3 has 15 residues. Study-wide findings and caveats: It was assumed in the presence/absence analyses that sequencing depth was roughly uniform across donors. Per a prior analysis, the majority of TCR beta V segments were productive roughly 87% or roughly 30% of the time.

Sequenced sample: PBMCs. The rearrangement uses TRBV6-4 and TRBJ2-2; the match to TRBD2 covers 12 bases. This sequence was found in a woman younger than 45 in good health and CMV-seropositive. As DNA, the CDR3 is TGTGCCAGCAGCCCCCTAGCGGGAGGGTCCGGGGAGCTGTTTTTT. Translation: CASSPLAGGSGELFF.